This T cell receptor beta chain came from a study of OX40 agonist ivuxolimab in advanced cancers. About the study: While on treatment, patients had intravenous ivuxolimab at 0.01 to 10 mg/kg every 2 weeks.

Using immunoSEQ multiplex PCR, the repertoire was profiled, and TCRdb retains in-frame clones only, with some absent. The data show some 57,000 clones, 86% seen once. Germline lookup yields CDR1 MDHEN and CDR2 SYDVKM. Trimming at V came to 6 bases and at J to 7 bases, leaving 6 bases not matched to a gene. The CDR3 extends over 13 amino acids. The source of this sequence is an adult with an advanced solid tumor such as melanoma, head and neck, liver or kidney cancer. Specimen: CD4+ or CD8+ T cells sorted from blood, collected in a trial of the OX40 agonist ivuxolimab. This chain links TRBV28 with TRBJ1-5; 7 bases fit TRBD1. The CDR3 is CASRARQGQPQHF. The CDR3 coding sequence is TGTGCCAGCAGGGCCCGACAGGGCCAGCCCCAGCATTTT.